Listed below are T cell receptor beta chains from one sample, sequenced in a study of T cells after yellow fever vaccination. TCRdb fed the 5' RACE reads into MiXCR, producing one record per CDR3 protein. Here the sample spans hundreds of thousands of distinct CDR3 sequences, 13% being singletons. This sample comprised PBMCs, obtained on the day of the yellow fever booster vaccination. Source of these receptors: a man between 25 and 39 years old who received the YFV17D yellow fever vaccine. The CDR3 runs from the conserved cysteine through the conserved F or W. The order of the fields is clone size, D gene, V gene, CDR3 length, J gene, CDR3 protein, CDR3 DNA. The D gene is left open where the match is weak. The size entry is marked missing in some rows and otherwise reads once, few, many or a size class.

clone size: few; D gene: NA; V gene: TRBV18; CDR3 length: 14; J gene: TRBJ1-5; CDR3 protein: CASSPGPGDQPQHF; CDR3 DNA: TGTGCCAGCTCACCAGGGCCAGGGGATCAGCCCCAGCATTTT
clone size: few; D gene: NA; V gene: TRBV5-4; CDR3 length: 13; J gene: TRBJ1-2; CDR3 protein: CASSRSGSYGYTF; CDR3 DNA: TGTGCCAGCAGCCGATCGGGGAGCTATGGCTACACCTTC
clone size: few; D gene: NA; V gene: TRBV6-5; CDR3 length: 13; J gene: TRBJ1-1; CDR3 protein: CASSFDLNTEAFF; CDR3 DNA: TGTGCCAGCAGTTTTGACCTGAACACTGAAGCTTTCTTT
clone size: NA; D gene: TRBD2; V gene: TRBV5-4; CDR3 length: 16; J gene: TRBJ2-3; CDR3 protein: CASSSFGRSSTDTQYF; CDR3 DNA: TGTGCCAGCAGCTCGTTCGGGAGGTCTAGCACAGATACGCAGTATTTT
clone size: NA; D gene: TRBD2; V gene: TRBV29-1; CDR3 length: 13; J gene: TRBJ2-1; CDR3 protein: CSVVKGGNNEQFF; CDR3 DNA: TGCAGCGTTGTGAAGGGAGGGAACAATGAGCAGTTCTTC
clone size: many; D gene: NA; V gene: TRBV20-1; CDR3 length: 12; J gene: TRBJ2-5; CDR3 protein: CSAREAQETQYF; CDR3 DNA: TGCAGTGCTAGAGAGGCTCAAGAGACCCAGTACTTC
clone size: NA; D gene: NA; V gene: TRBV20-1; CDR3 length: 15; J gene: TRBJ2-2; CDR3 protein: CSATGRRPNTGELFF; CDR3 DNA: TGCAGTGCAACGGGCCGAAGGCCGAACACCGGGGAGCTGTTTTTT
clone size: NA; D gene: NA; V gene: TRBV20-1; CDR3 length: 15; J gene: TRBJ1-4; CDR3 protein: CSARRTGSINEKLFF; CDR3 DNA: TGCAGTGCTAGACGTACAGGGTCAATTAATGAAAAACTGTTTTTT
clone size: NA; D gene: NA; V gene: TRBV5-1; CDR3 length: 14; J gene: TRBJ2-7; CDR3 protein: CASSLPRDSYEQYF; CDR3 DNA: TGCGCCAGCAGCTTACCACGGGACTCCTACGAGCAGTACTTC
clone size: few; D gene: NA; V gene: TRBV20-1; CDR3 length: 10; J gene: TRBJ1-1; CDR3 protein: CSAREYEAFF; CDR3 DNA: TGCAGTGCTAGGGAATATGAAGCTTTCTTT
clone size: few; D gene: NA; V gene: TRBV28; CDR3 length: 14; J gene: TRBJ2-7; CDR3 protein: CASSTQGGDYEQYF; CDR3 DNA: TGTGCCAGCAGCACCCAGGGGGGGGATTACGAGCAGTACTTC
clone size: NA; D gene: NA; V gene: TRBV6-5; CDR3 length: 13; J gene: TRBJ2-2; CDR3 protein: CASSSDGIGELFF; CDR3 DNA: TGTGCCAGCAGTTCGGACGGGATCGGGGAGCTGTTTTTT
clone size: few; D gene: NA; V gene: TRBV24-1; CDR3 length: 16; J gene: TRBJ2-5; CDR3 protein: CATSAPTMGIRETQYF; CDR3 DNA: TGTGCCACCAGTGCTCCCACTATGGGTATCCGAGAGACCCAGTACTTC
clone size: few; D gene: NA; V gene: TRBV29-1; CDR3 length: 12; J gene: TRBJ1-1; CDR3 protein: CSVPRGNTEAFF; CDR3 DNA: TGCAGCGTACCTCGGGGAAACACTGAAGCTTTCTTT
clone size: NA; D gene: TRBD2; V gene: TRBV30; CDR3 length: 14; J gene: TRBJ2-5; CDR3 protein: CAWSTGGSRGTQYF; CDR3 DNA: TGTGCCTGGAGCACGGGAGGATCCCGGGGGACCCAGTACTTC
clone size: NA; D gene: TRBD1; V gene: TRBV7-9; CDR3 length: 14; J gene: TRBJ1-2; CDR3 protein: CASSSGQARYGYTF; CDR3 DNA: TGTGCCAGCAGCTCGGGACAGGCGCGCTATGGCTACACCTTC
clone size: few; D gene: TRBD1; V gene: TRBV29-1; CDR3 length: 13; J gene: TRBJ1-1; CDR3 protein: CSVENRGRGEAFF; CDR3 DNA: TGCAGCGTTGAGAACAGGGGAAGAGGTGAAGCTTTCTTT
clone size: few; D gene: NA; V gene: TRBV29-1; CDR3 length: 13; J gene: TRBJ2-1; CDR3 protein: CSVDRRLNNEQFF; CDR3 DNA: TGCAGCGTTGACAGGAGGTTGAACAATGAGCAGTTCTTC
clone size: NA; D gene: NA; V gene: TRBV20-1; CDR3 length: 12; J gene: TRBJ2-5; CDR3 protein: CSATRNSETQYF; CDR3 DNA: TGCAGTGCCACCCGTAACTCGGAGACCCAGTACTTC
clone size: NA; D gene: NA; V gene: TRBV5-1; CDR3 length: 12; J gene: TRBJ2-3; CDR3 protein: CASRAAGDTQYF; CDR3 DNA: TGCGCCAGCAGAGCGGCGGGGGATACGCAGTATTTT
clone size: NA; D gene: TRBD1; V gene: TRBV7-2; CDR3 length: 16; J gene: TRBJ2-7; CDR3 protein: CASSLPPTGKPYEQYF; CDR3 DNA: TGTGCCAGCAGCTTGCCGCCGACAGGGAAGCCCTACGAGCAGTACTTC
clone size: few; D gene: NA; V gene: TRBV7-9; CDR3 length: 15; J gene: TRBJ2-5; CDR3 protein: CASSNRRGVGETQYF; CDR3 DNA: TGTGCCAGCAGCAACCGCAGGGGAGTCGGGGAGACCCAGTACTTC
clone size: few; D gene: TRBD1; V gene: TRBV6-5; CDR3 length: 15; J gene: TRBJ2-6; CDR3 protein: CASSSTGVLANVLTF; CDR3 DNA: TGTGCCAGCAGTTCGACAGGGGTATTGGCCAACGTCCTGACTTTC
clone size: NA; D gene: TRBD1; V gene: TRBV5-1; CDR3 length: 14; J gene: TRBJ2-5; CDR3 protein: CASRTGQGGETQYF; CDR3 DNA: TGCGCCAGCAGAACGGGACAGGGTGGAGAGACCCAGTACTTC
clone size: NA; D gene: TRBD1; V gene: TRBV27; CDR3 length: 15; J gene: TRBJ1-2; CDR3 protein: CASSTRQGTFYGYTF; CDR3 DNA: TGTGCCAGCAGTACCCGACAGGGTACATTCTATGGCTACACCTTC
clone size: few; D gene: NA; V gene: TRBV3-1; CDR3 length: 13; J gene: TRBJ2-4; CDR3 protein: CASSQAIGNIQYF; CDR3 DNA: TGTGCCAGCAGCCAAGCGATTGGGAACATTCAGTACTTC
clone size: NA; D gene: NA; V gene: TRBV20-1; CDR3 length: 13; J gene: TRBJ1-1; CDR3 protein: CSARGPLNTEAFF; CDR3 DNA: TGCAGTGCTAGAGGCCCCCTGAACACTGAAGCTTTCTTT
clone size: NA; D gene: NA; V gene: TRBV4-3; CDR3 length: 14; J gene: TRBJ1-2; CDR3 protein: CASSQDVGLIGYTF; CDR3 DNA: TGCGCCAGCAGCCAAGATGTCGGACTAATTGGCTACACCTTC
clone size: NA; D gene: TRBD1; V gene: TRBV20-1; CDR3 length: 16; J gene: TRBJ1-1; CDR3 protein: CSAPRQGVVQDTEAFF; CDR3 DNA: TGCAGTGCTCCAAGACAGGGAGTTGTTCAGGACACTGAAGCTTTCTTT
clone size: few; D gene: NA; V gene: TRBV4-2; CDR3 length: 15; J gene: TRBJ1-5; CDR3 protein: CASSQDPSGFQPQHF; CDR3 DNA: TGTGCCAGCAGCCAAGATCCTTCGGGGTTCCAGCCCCAGCATTTT
clone size: NA; D gene: TRBD2; V gene: TRBV9; CDR3 length: 15; J gene: TRBJ2-7; CDR3 protein: CASSVEETGGWEQYF; CDR3 DNA: TGTGCCAGCAGCGTAGAAGAGACGGGAGGATGGGAGCAGTACTTC
clone size: NA; D gene: NA; V gene: TRBV7-9; CDR3 length: 11; J gene: TRBJ1-6; CDR3 protein: CASSSQRVLHF; CDR3 DNA: TGTGCCAGCAGCTCGCAGCGCGTCCTCCACTTT
clone size: few; D gene: TRBD1; V gene: TRBV10-3; CDR3 length: 14; J gene: TRBJ2-7; CDR3 protein: CAITEGANSYEQYF; CDR3 DNA: TGTGCCATCACTGAGGGGGCAAACTCCTACGAGCAGTACTTC
clone size: NA; D gene: TRBD2; V gene: TRBV20-1; CDR3 length: 16; J gene: TRBJ2-5; CDR3 protein: CSAYRPGTSGGLTQYF; CDR3 DNA: TGCAGTGCTTACAGGCCCGGGACTAGCGGTGGTCTAACCCAGTACTTC
clone size: NA; D gene: TRBD2; V gene: TRBV10-1; CDR3 length: 15; J gene: TRBJ2-7; CDR3 protein: CASSDGTSGRYEQYF; CDR3 DNA: TGCGCCAGCAGTGACGGGACTAGCGGGAGGTACGAGCAGTACTTC
clone size: NA; D gene: NA; V gene: TRBV7-2; CDR3 length: 15; J gene: TRBJ2-7; CDR3 protein: CASSSLPRPSYEQYF; CDR3 DNA: TGTGCCAGCAGCTCCCTCCCGCGACCCTCCTACGAGCAGTACTTC
clone size: NA; D gene: NA; V gene: TRBV7-3; CDR3 length: 12; J gene: TRBJ2-2; CDR3 protein: CASSSPVGELFF; CDR3 DNA: TGTGCCAGCAGCTCGCCGGTCGGGGAGCTGTTTTTT
clone size: few; D gene: NA; V gene: TRBV20-1; CDR3 length: 13; J gene: TRBJ2-3; CDR3 protein: CSARDSGADTQYF; CDR3 DNA: TGCAGTGCTAGAGATTCCGGAGCAGATACGCAGTATTTT
clone size: few; D gene: NA; V gene: TRBV15; CDR3 length: 15; J gene: TRBJ1-5; CDR3 protein: CATSRDRSGSEPQHF; CDR3 DNA: TGTGCCACCAGCAGAGATAGGTCGGGGAGTGAGCCCCAGCATTTT
clone size: many; D gene: TRBD2; V gene: TRBV12-3/TRBV12-4; CDR3 length: 16; J gene: TRBJ2-5; CDR3 protein: CASSSGLAGVGETQYF; CDR3 DNA: TGTGCCAGCAGTTCTGGACTAGCGGGAGTAGGCGAGACCCAGTACTTC
clone size: NA; D gene: TRBD2; V gene: TRBV10-3; CDR3 length: 14; J gene: TRBJ2-5; CDR3 protein: CAITPGGRGETQYF; CDR3 DNA: TGTGCCATCACCCCTGGCGGGAGGGGTGAGACCCAGTACTTC
clone size: few; D gene: NA; V gene: TRBV6-8; CDR3 length: 19; J gene: TRBJ2-2; CDR3 protein: CASSYSTLATEGSTGELFF; CDR3 DNA: TGTGCCAGCAGTTACTCGACTCTAGCAACTGAGGGGAGTACCGGGGAGCTGTTTTTT
clone size: NA; D gene: TRBD2; V gene: TRBV7-2; CDR3 length: 16; J gene: TRBJ2-7; CDR3 protein: CASSRRLAGVGNEQYF; CDR3 DNA: TGTGCCAGCAGCCGTAGGCTAGCGGGAGTCGGGAACGAGCAGTACTTC
clone size: NA; D gene: TRBD2; V gene: TRBV12-3/TRBV12-4; CDR3 length: 15; J gene: TRBJ2-1; CDR3 protein: CASSFGSGSNNEQFF; CDR3 DNA: TGTGCCAGCAGTTTTGGCAGCGGGAGCAACAATGAGCAGTTCTTC
clone size: few; D gene: NA; V gene: TRBV12-3/TRBV12-4; CDR3 length: 14; J gene: TRBJ2-5; CDR3 protein: CASSPPFVQETQYF; CDR3 DNA: TGTGCCAGCAGTCCTCCCTTTGTGCAAGAGACCCAGTACTTC
clone size: few; D gene: NA; V gene: TRBV10-3; CDR3 length: 12; J gene: TRBJ2-2; CDR3 protein: CAIRGAPGELFF; CDR3 DNA: TGTGCCATCAGGGGGGCTCCCGGGGAGCTGTTTTTT